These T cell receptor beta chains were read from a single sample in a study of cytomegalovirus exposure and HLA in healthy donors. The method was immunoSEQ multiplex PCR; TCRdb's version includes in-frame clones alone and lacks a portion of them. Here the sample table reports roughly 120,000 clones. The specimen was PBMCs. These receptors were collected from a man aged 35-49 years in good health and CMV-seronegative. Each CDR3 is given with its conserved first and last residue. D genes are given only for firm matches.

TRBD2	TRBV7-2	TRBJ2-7	CASSWGLASGEQYF	TGTGCCAGCAGCTGGGGACTAGCATCGGGGGAGCAGTACTTC
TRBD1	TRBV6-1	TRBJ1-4	CASSAQSRQGKDEKLFF	TGTGCCAGCAGTGCGCAATCTCGACAGGGGAAGGATGAAAAACTGTTTTTT
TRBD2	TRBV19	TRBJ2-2	CASSSIGGGTGELFF	TGTGCCAGTAGTTCTATTGGGGGGGGCACCGGGGAGCTGTTTTTT
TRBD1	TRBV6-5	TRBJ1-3	CASSRTDRGRNTIYF	TGTGCCAGCAGTCGTACGGACAGGGGAAGAAACACCATATATTTT
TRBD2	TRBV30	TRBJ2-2	CAQTGTTGTGELFF	TGTGCCCAAACCGGGACTACGGGCACCGGGGAGCTGTTTTTT
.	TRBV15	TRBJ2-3	CATSRRGPMTGADTQYF	TGTGCCACCAGCAGAAGGGGACCGATGACGGGAGCAGATACGCAGTATTTT
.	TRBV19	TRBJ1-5	CASSDRVGGNQPQHF	TGTGCCAGCTCCGACCGGGTCGGCGGCAATCAGCCCCAGCATTTT
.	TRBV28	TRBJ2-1	CASSPLGEQSSYNEQFF	TGTGCCAGCAGTCCACTAGGAGAACAGAGCTCCTACAATGAGCAGTTCTTC
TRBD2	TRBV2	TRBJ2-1	CASSLSGTHVF	TGTGCCAGCAGCCTTAGCGGGACCCACGTCTTC
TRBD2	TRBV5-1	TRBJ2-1	CASSLRTSGTNEQFF	TGCGCCAGCAGCTTGCGGACTAGCGGGACAAATGAGCAGTTCTTC
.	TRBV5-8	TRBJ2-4	CASSDRNPLVAKNIQYF	TGTGCCAGCAGCGACAGGAACCCCCTCGTAGCCAAAAACATTCAGTACTTC
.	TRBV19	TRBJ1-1	CASSITAMNTEAFF	TGTGCCAGTAGTATCACAGCTATGAACACTGAAGCTTTCTTT
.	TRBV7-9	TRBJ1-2	CASSFRSGGHGYTF	TGTGCCAGCAGCTTCAGGAGTGGGGGCCATGGCTACACCTTC
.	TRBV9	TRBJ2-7	CASSREGASASYEQYF	TGTGCCAGCAGCCGAGAAGGGGCTAGCGCTTCCTACGAGCAGTACTTC
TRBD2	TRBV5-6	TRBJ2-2	CASSFLSGSTGELFF	TGTGCCAGCAGTTTCTTGAGCGGGAGCACCGGGGAGCTGTTTTTT
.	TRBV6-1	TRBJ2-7	CASKLQGLMDEQYF	TGTGCCAGCAAACTACAGGGTCTCATGGACGAGCAGTACTTC
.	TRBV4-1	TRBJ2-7	CASSQAEESYEQYF	TGCGCCAGCAGCCAAGCCGAGGAGTCCTACGAGCAGTACTTC
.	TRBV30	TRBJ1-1	CAWKGNLDTEAFF	TGTGCCTGGAAGGGGAATTTGGACACTGAAGCTTTCTTT
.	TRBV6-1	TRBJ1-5	CACTETGNQPQHF	TGTGCCTGCACCGAGACAGGCAATCAGCCCCAGCATTTT
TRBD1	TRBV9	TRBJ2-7	CASSVTTGTGPYEQYF	TGTGCCAGCAGCGTAACCACCGGGACAGGGCCCTACGAGCAGTACTTC
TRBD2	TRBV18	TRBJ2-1	CASSVGLADYNEQFF	TGTGCCAGCTCTGTGGGACTAGCGGACTACAATGAGCAGTTCTTC
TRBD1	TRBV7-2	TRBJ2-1	CASSPRQGAPYNEQFF	TGTGCCAGCAGCCCCAGACAGGGGGCCCCCTACAATGAGCAGTTCTTC
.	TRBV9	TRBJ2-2	CASSPQIRGGELFF	TGTGCCAGCAGCCCACAGATCCGTGGCGGGGAGCTGTTTTTT
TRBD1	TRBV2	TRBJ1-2	CASRQTGGYGYTF	TGTGCCAGCAGACAGACAGGGGGCTATGGCTACACCTTC
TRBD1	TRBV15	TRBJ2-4	CATSVTGGPKAKNIQYF	TGTGCCACCAGCGTGACAGGGGGGCCCAAAGCCAAAAACATTCAGTACTTC
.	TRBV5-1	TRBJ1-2	CASSSPGGVNGYTF	TGCGCCAGCAGCTCACCCGGGGGGGTCAATGGCTACACCTTC
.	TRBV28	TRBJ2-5	CASSLVRETQYF	TGTGCCAGCAGTTTAGTGCGGGAGACCCAGTACTTC
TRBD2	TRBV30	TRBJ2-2	CAWRGGGATGELFF	TGTGCCTGGAGGGGGGGAGGGGCCACCGGGGAGCTGTTTTTT
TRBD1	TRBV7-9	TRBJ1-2	CASSSRGGGAPHGYTF	TGTGCCAGCAGCTCCAGAGGAGGGGGCGCCCCTCATGGCTACACCTTC
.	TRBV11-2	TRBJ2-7	CASSLESVYEQYF	TGTGCCAGCAGCTTAGAGTCAGTCTACGAGCAGTACTTC
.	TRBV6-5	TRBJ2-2	CASRQGSFIGELFF	TGTGCCAGCAGGCAAGGGAGTTTTATCGGGGAGCTGTTTTTT
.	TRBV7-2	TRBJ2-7	CASSFQGVSYEQYF	TGTGCCAGCAGCTTCCAGGGCGTCTCCTACGAGCAGTACTTC
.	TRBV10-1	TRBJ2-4	CASSEALPEGLLRQNIQYF	TGCGCCAGCAGTGAGGCCCTACCGGAGGGCCTTCTCCGGCAAAACATTCAGTACTTC
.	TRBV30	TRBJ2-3	CAWSGDGASTDTQYF	TGTGCCTGGAGCGGAGACGGTGCTAGCACAGATACGCAGTATTTT
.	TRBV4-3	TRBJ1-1	CASSHQTETEAFF	TGCGCCAGCAGCCACCAGACAGAGACTGAAGCTTTCTTT
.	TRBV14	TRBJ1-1	CASSQTGRDTEAFF	TGTGCCAGCAGCCAAACAGGGCGGGACACTGAAGCTTTCTTT
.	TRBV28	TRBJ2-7	CASSLRRRISYEQYF	TGTGCCAGCAGTTTAAGACGGAGAATCTCCTACGAGCAGTACTTC
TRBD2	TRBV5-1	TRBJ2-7	CASSFLSAGGSYEQYF	TGCGCCAGCAGCTTCTTGTCGGCGGGAGGATCCTACGAGCAGTACTTC
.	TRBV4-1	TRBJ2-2	CASSSGMSLELQPAGELFF	TGCGCCAGCAGCTCCGGTATGTCGCTAGAACTCCAACCGGCCGGGGAGCTGTTTTTT
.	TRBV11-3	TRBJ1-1	CASSLDRAVAFF	TGTGCCAGCAGCTTAGACAGGGCAGTTGCTTTCTTT
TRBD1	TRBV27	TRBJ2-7	CASSRVGTGGGYEQYF	TGTGCCAGCAGTCGAGTCGGGACAGGGGGTGGGTACGAGCAGTACTTC
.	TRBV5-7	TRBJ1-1	CASSTIVAEAFF	TGTGCCAGCAGCACCATAGTAGCTGAAGCTTTCTTT
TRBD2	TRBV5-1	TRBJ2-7	CASSLASGEIYEQYF	TGCGCCAGCAGCTTGGCTAGCGGGGAGATCTACGAGCAGTACTTC
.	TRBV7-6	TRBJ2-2	CASSLAEGRTNTGELFF	TGTGCCAGCAGCTTAGCAGAGGGCAGGACGAACACCGGGGAGCTGTTTTTT
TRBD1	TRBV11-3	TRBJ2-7	CASSLVATGGAGKEQYF	TGTGCCAGCAGCTTAGTAGCTACAGGGGGCGCGGGTAAGGAGCAGTACTTC
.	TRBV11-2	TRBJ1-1	CASSTRQEMNTEAFF	TGTGCCAGCAGCACCAGACAGGAAATGAACACTGAAGCTTTCTTT
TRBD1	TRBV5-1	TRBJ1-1	CASSLGGTGGGEAFF	TGCGCCAGCAGCTTAGGAGGGACAGGGGGAGGTGAAGCTTTCTTT
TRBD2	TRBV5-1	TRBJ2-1	CASSLAISASGRLNEQFF	TGCGCCAGCAGCTTGGCGATATCGGCTAGCGGGAGGTTGAATGAGCAGTTCTTC
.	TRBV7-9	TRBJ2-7	CASSLNPGPPYEQYF	TGTGCCAGCAGCTTAAACCCGGGTCCTCCCTACGAGCAGTACTTC
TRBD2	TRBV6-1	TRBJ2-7	CASSLAASSYEQYF	TGTGCCAGCAGCCTAGCGGCAAGCTCCTACGAGCAGTACTTC
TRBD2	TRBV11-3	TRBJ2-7	CASSLSGSGYEQYF	TGTGCCAGCAGCCTTAGCGGGAGCGGCTACGAGCAGTACTTC
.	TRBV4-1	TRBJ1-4	CASSLQGRTNEKLFF	TGCGCCAGCAGCCTTCAGGGAAGAACTAATGAAAAACTGTTTTTT
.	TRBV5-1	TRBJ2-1	CASSLLEGLSYNEQFF	TGCGCCAGCAGCTTGTTGGAGGGCCTTTCCTACAATGAGCAGTTCTTC
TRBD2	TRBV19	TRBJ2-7	CASSRAGSSYEQYF	TGTGCCAGTAGCAGAGCGGGATCCTCCTACGAGCAGTACTTC
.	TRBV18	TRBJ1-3	CASSPEYGGNTIYF	TGTGCCAGCTCACCAGAGTACGGTGGAAACACCATATATTTT
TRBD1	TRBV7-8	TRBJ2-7	CASSLFGQGVIVGGGGYEQYF	TGTGCCAGCAGCTTATTCGGGCAGGGGGTAATCGTAGGAGGTGGCGGATACGAGCAGTACTTC